The sequence of this TCR beta chain was determined in a study of blood T cell repertoires in COVID-19 (dated by TCRdb to the early 2020s). General notes on the study: Samples covering the acute and convalescent phases of COVID-19 were provided by collaborators in the United States, Italy and Spain. The material from the prospective study consisted of cDNA or gDNA derived from T cells, B-cell-depleted T cells, or PBMCs. Deeply sampled blood TCRbeta repertoires from subjects exposed to, actively infected with, or recovered from COVID-19 were included in the dataset. The repertoires were released in a freely available public database meant as a resource for research on the immune response to SARS-CoV-2. Samples were obtained from the ongoing ImmuneRACE study (first 160 participants) and from some 1,300 subjects provided by 6 global collaborators. The sample metadata nearly always contained a de-identified subject ID, COVID-19 status, age in years and sex. Where available, HLA class I and class II types were taken from metadata supplied by the sample provider and were not determined by assay-based typing. General study outcomes and caveats: How much clinical and demographic metadata was included differed by source and by participant, and the metadata was provided uncurated.

Whole blood was collected in K2EDTA tubes by collaborating institutions according to the institutions' own protocols. Collaborator samples were shipped for TCRbeta analysis as frozen whole blood, isolated PBMCs, or DNA extracted from either sample type. Relative to germline, V is 0 bases shorter and J is 6 bases shorter, with 14 bases between their ends. CDR1 SGHRS and CDR2 YFSETQ are derived from the germline V gene. From cysteine to phenylalanine, the CDR3 is 15 amino acids long. CDR3 DNA is the only sequence kept; it has 45 bases, read in frame from the first base. Note on this clone: The target of this receptor is not known. It has no much larger one-base neighbor in the sample; base qualities were not kept.

TCRbeta CDR3 regions were amplified from genomic DNA using the immunoSEQ Assay, a bias-controlled multiplex PCR. In the paper's pipeline: Within the assay, amplification of reference gene primers was used to estimate how many nucleated cells each sample contained. To quantify the absolute abundance of each unique TCRbeta CDR3 rearrangement, sequence reads were collapsed and filtered. For each sample, productive Simpson clonality was calculated by taking the square root of Simpson's diversity index across productive rearrangements. TCRdb mirrors the immuneACCESS table, restricted to in-frame sequences. Some clones are absent from its copies; in checked studies, under half trace to an unresolved V gene, and the reason for the others is unknown. That table gives V, J and clone size, and the DNA gave D and trimming. The sample has just over 250,000 clones on record, about 87% of them singletons. Together, the top ten hold 2.3% of the sample.

Sequencing was carried out using peripheral blood. The clonotype comes from a woman in her fifties or sixties with acute or convalescent COVID-19. This receptor chain uses TRBV5-1 and TRBJ2-3; TRBD2 is a weak D gene call, 6 bases matching. The DNA sequence follows: TGCGCCAGCAGCTTGGCGGCGGGATTCAGCGATACGCAGTATTTT. This yields the protein CASSLAAGFSDTQYF.